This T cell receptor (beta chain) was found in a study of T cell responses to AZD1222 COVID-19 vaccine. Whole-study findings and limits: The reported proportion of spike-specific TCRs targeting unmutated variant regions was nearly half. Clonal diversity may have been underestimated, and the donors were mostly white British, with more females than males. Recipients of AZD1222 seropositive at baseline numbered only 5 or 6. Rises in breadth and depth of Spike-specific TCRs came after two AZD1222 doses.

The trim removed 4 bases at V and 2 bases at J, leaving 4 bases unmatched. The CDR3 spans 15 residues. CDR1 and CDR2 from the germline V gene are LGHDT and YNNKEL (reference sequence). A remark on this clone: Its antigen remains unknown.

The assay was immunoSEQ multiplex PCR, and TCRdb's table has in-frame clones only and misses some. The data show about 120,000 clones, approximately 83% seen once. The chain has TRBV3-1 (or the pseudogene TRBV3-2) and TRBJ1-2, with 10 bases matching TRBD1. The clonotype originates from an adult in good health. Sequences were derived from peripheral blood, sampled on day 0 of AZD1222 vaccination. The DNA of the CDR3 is TGTGCCAGCAGCCCCCGGGACAGGGGAAACTATGGCTACACCTTC. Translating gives CASSPRDRGNYGYTF.